This is a list of T cell receptor beta chains from one sample in a study of PD-L1 blockade in urothelial cancer. Clones were sequenced by immunoSEQ multiplex PCR, and TCRdb holds only the in-frame ones, with some missing. The sample carries some 65,000 clones, 65% to 90% recorded once. This specimen consisted of PBMCs, obtained around atezolizumab (anti-PD-L1) treatment. The receptors were sampled from a man between 65 and 80 years old with urothelial cancer. CDR3s include the opening cysteine and the closing phenylalanine or tryptophan. A D gene is named only where the DNA matches it firmly. Size is omitted from some rows. Given values are once, few, many or a class for expanded clones.

17	.	TRBV5-5	TRBJ1-4	.	TGTGCCAGCAGTTCAGCGGGGGAAAATCCAACTAATGAAAAACTGTTTTTT	CASSSAGENPTNEKLFF
16	.	TRBV9	TRBJ2-3	.	TGTGCCAGCAGCGTAGGGTCAGGGGATGGACTAGATACGCAGTATTTT	CASSVGSGDGLDTQYF
16	TRBD2	TRBV5-1	TRBJ2-2	.	TGCGCCAGCAGGAATAGCGGGAAACTAAACACCGGGGAGCTGTTTTTT	CASRNSGKLNTGELFF
13	TRBD2	TRBV2	TRBJ2-1	.	TGTGCCAGCCGAAATAGCGGGAGCCATGAGCAGTTCTTC	CASRNSGSHEQFF
14	.	TRBV10-1	TRBJ2-7	many	TGCGCCGGCGGGGTATGTTTTAGCTCCTACGAGCAGTACTTC	CAGGVCFSSYEQYF
13	TRBD1	TRBV6-1	TRBJ2-7	.	TGTGCCAGCAGTGTACAGGGGGCTTACGAGCAGTACTTC	CASSVQGAYEQYF
14	TRBD1	TRBV19	TRBJ2-7	.	TGTGCCAGTAGTCCCGGGACAGGGACCTACGAGCAGTACTTC	CASSPGTGTYEQYF
12	.	TRBV9	TRBJ2-1	.	TGTGCCAGCAGCGTACTAGATAATGAGCAGTTCTTC	CASSVLDNEQFF
14	.	TRBV6-5	TRBJ2-6	.	TGTGCCAGCAGTTACTCCCAGGGGGCCAACGTCCTGACTTTC	CASSYSQGANVLTF
15	TRBD1	TRBV18	TRBJ2-1	few	TGTGCCAGCTCACCCGACCGGGACAGGTACAATGAGCAGTTCTTC	CASSPDRDRYNEQFF
12	TRBD1	TRBV29-1	TRBJ2-2	.	TGCAGCGTATGGACAGGGCCCGGGGAGCTGTTTTTT	CSVWTGPGELFF
15	TRBD2	TRBV6-4	TRBJ2-3	few	TGTGCCAGCAGTTCAGCGGGAGGGCGCACAGATACGCAGTATTTT	CASSSAGGRTDTQYF
16	.	TRBV9	TRBJ2-5	.	TGTGCCAGCAGCGTAGCTCCGACAGCGTCTCAAGAGACCCAGTACTTC	CASSVAPTASQETQYF
15	TRBD1	TRBV6-4	TRBJ1-1	.	TGTGCCAGCAGTCGAGAAATGGGACAGGGGGCTGAAGCTTTCTTT	CASSREMGQGAEAFF
15	TRBD1	TRBV7-2	TRBJ1-2	.	TGTGCCAGCAGCCCCCAGGGGGGTGGGGCCCGGGGCTACACCTTC	CASSPQGGGARGYTF
17	.	TRBV10-1	TRBJ1-1	.	TGCGCCAGCAGTGAGTCGACGAGGGCCGGTGGTAACACTGAAGCTTTCTTT	CASSESTRAGGNTEAFF
15	.	TRBV7-9	TRBJ2-1	.	TGTGCCAGCAGCTTACGGGGTAGCAGCACCAATGAGCAGTTCTTC	CASSLRGSSTNEQFF
14	TRBD1	TRBV5-4	TRBJ1-2	.	TGTGCCAGCAGCCCGGGACAGGCTAGCTATGGCTACACCTTC	CASSPGQASYGYTF
15	TRBD2	TRBV5-1	TRBJ2-2	few	TGCGCCAGCAGCGCCACTAGCGGGCTCACCGGGGAGCTGTTTTTT	CASSATSGLTGELFF
14	.	TRBV10-3	TRBJ1-2	.	TGTGCCATCAGTGCAGGGGAATTGTTCTATGGCTACACCTTC	CAISAGELFYGYTF
18	TRBD1	TRBV15	TRBJ1-5	.	TGTGCCACCAGCAGACCAGGGGCAGGGGGCGCGGGCAATCAGCCCCAGCATTTT	CATSRPGAGGAGNQPQHF
14	.	TRBV27	TRBJ2-5	once	TGTGCCAGCAGTTTATGGGGCGGAAAAGAGACCCAGTACTTC	CASSLWGGKETQYF
14	.	TRBV2	TRBJ1-2	medium-sized	TGTGCCAGCTTCCGAGGCGGGATGAACTATGGCTACACCTTC	CASFRGGMNYGYTF
13	.	TRBV7-9	TRBJ1-5	few	TGTGCCAGCAGCCGAGGGGGGGATCAGCCCCAGCATTTT	CASSRGGDQPQHF
13	TRBD1	TRBV29-1	TRBJ1-2	.	TGCAGCGTTGTAGCCCAGGGGGCGGTTGGCTACACCTTC	CSVVAQGAVGYTF
19	TRBD2	TRBV5-1	TRBJ2-1	once	TGCGCCAGCAGCTTGGAGCGGACTAGCAAGGGGGTATGGGATAATGAGCAGTTCTTC	CASSLERTSKGVWDNEQFF
15	.	TRBV9	TRBJ2-2	few	TGTGCCAGCAGCTTAGGTAGGGGGTGGACCGGGGAGCTGTTTTTT	CASSLGRGWTGELFF
17	.	TRBV19	TRBJ1-1	.	TGTGCCAGTAGTACCCCCCACTTGGGACAACCGAACACTGAAGCTTTCTTT	CASSTPHLGQPNTEAFF
17	.	TRBV7-6	TRBJ2-2	once	TGTGCCAGCAGCTTAAGGGTCGGGAGCCTGAACACCGGGGAGCTGTTTTTT	CASSLRVGSLNTGELFF
16	TRBD1	TRBV6-6	TRBJ2-2	.	TGTGCCAGCAGTTACCCGGACAGGATTAACACCGGGGAGCTGTTTTTT	CASSYPDRINTGELFF
13	.	TRBV18	TRBJ2-5	once	TGTGCCACCTTTAGGGGCGAGCAAGAGACCCAGTACTTC	CATFRGEQETQYF
18	TRBD1	TRBV18	TRBJ2-6	few	TGTGCCAGCTCACCATCCGGACAGGGGGCGCCTGGGGCCAACGTCCTGACTTTC	CASSPSGQGAPGANVLTF
14	TRBD2	TRBV5-1	TRBJ2-3	few	TGCGCCAGCAGCCCGGGACTAGTGTCGGATACGCAGTATTTT	CASSPGLVSDTQYF
14	.	TRBV4-1	TRBJ2-5	.	TGCGCCAGCAGCCAGGCGGGGAACCAAGAGACCCAGTACTTC	CASSQAGNQETQYF
18	.	TRBV9	TRBJ1-1	once	TGTGCCAGCAGCGCCACTGGAAAGGTCTACTACATGAACACTGAAGCTTTCTTT	CASSATGKVYYMNTEAFF
13	.	TRBV18	TRBJ2-4	.	TGTGCCAGCTCACCAACAGGGAAAAACATTCAGTACTTC	CASSPTGKNIQYF
11	.	TRBV7-2	TRBJ1-1	.	TGTGCCAGCAGCCAAAGGGAGAGTGCTTTCTTT	CASSQRESAFF
15	.	TRBV15	TRBJ2-3	.	TGTGCCACCAGCAGAGATCGAGTGAGCACAGATACGCAGTATTTT	CATSRDRVSTDTQYF
14	TRBD1	TRBV10-3	TRBJ1-1	.	TGTGCCATCAACCCAGGGGGAATGAACACTGAAGCTTTCTTT	CAINPGGMNTEAFF
14	.	TRBV5-1	TRBJ1-1	.	TGCGCCAGCAGCCCGGGGGGGGAAGTCGCTGAAGCTTTCTTT	CASSPGGEVAEAFF
15	.	TRBV5-1	TRBJ1-3	.	TGCGCCAGCAGCTTGGACAGCTTCTCTGGAAACACCATATATTTT	CASSLDSFSGNTIYF
16	TRBD2	TRBV19	TRBJ2-1	.	TGTGCCAGTAGTACCCGGACTAGCGGGAGGGAAGATGAGCAGTTCTTC	CASSTRTSGREDEQFF
14	TRBD2	TRBV2	TRBJ2-5	.	TGTGCCAGCAGTTGGAGCGGGAGTGGAGAGACCCAGTACTTC	CASSWSGSGETQYF
14	.	TRBV5-1	TRBJ2-3	.	TGCGCCAGCACGGTAGGGGTTGGCACAGATACGCAGTATTTT	CASTVGVGTDTQYF
18	TRBD2	TRBV19	TRBJ2-3	.	TGTGCCAGTAGTATAGATTTGCTAGCGGGAGAGGTGACAGATACGCAGTATTTT	CASSIDLLAGEVTDTQYF
17	.	TRBV7-9	TRBJ1-2	.	TGTGCCAGCAGCTTAGCGGGCGAGGGCCCGGGCAACTATGGCTACACCTTC	CASSLAGEGPGNYGYTF
14	TRBD1	TRBV5-1	TRBJ2-7	.	TGCGCCAGCAGCTTGTCAGGGGGCCAATACGAGCAGTACTTC	CASSLSGGQYEQYF
13	.	TRBV19	TRBJ2-1	.	TGTGCCAGTAGTAAGGACCACGACAGGGAGCAGTTCTTC	CASSKDHDREQFF
16	.	TRBV5-1	TRBJ1-3	.	TGCGCCAGCAGCTTGGGACTCCTGTGGACTGAAAACACCATATATTTT	CASSLGLLWTENTIYF
14	TRBD1	TRBV2	TRBJ1-2	.	TGTGCCAGCAGTGGGACAGGGGGAGACTATGGCTACACCTTC	CASSGTGGDYGYTF
14	.	TRBV25-1	TRBJ1-2	.	TGTGCCAGCAGTGAATACGGAGGGCACTATGGCTACACCTTC	CASSEYGGHYGYTF
15	TRBD1	TRBV7-2	TRBJ1-4	once	TGTGCCAGCAGCTTAATGGGACAGGGAGAAGAAAAACTGTTTTTT	CASSLMGQGEEKLFF
16	TRBD2	TRBV5-4	TRBJ2-1	.	TGTGCCAGCAGCTTGGGCGCGGGAGGAGGATACAATGAGCAGTTCTTC	CASSLGAGGGYNEQFF
18	TRBD2	TRBV27	TRBJ2-7	.	TGTGCCAGCAGTCTCAGACTAGCGGGAGCTCCAGAGTCCTACGAGCAGTACTTC	CASSLRLAGAPESYEQYF
13	TRBD2	TRBV5-6	TRBJ2-7	few	TGTGCCAGCAGCGCGGGAGGGGGAAACGAGCAGTACTTC	CASSAGGGNEQYF
16	TRBD2	TRBV5-1	TRBJ2-3	.	TGCGCCAGCAGCAGTGGACTAGCGGGAGTGGTAGATACGCAGTATTTT	CASSSGLAGVVDTQYF
17	.	TRBV15	TRBJ1-3	.	TGTGCCACCAGCAGAGATCGCGAGTACTTCTCTGGAAACACCATATATTTT	CATSRDREYFSGNTIYF
13	.	TRBV27	TRBJ2-7	few	TGTGCCAGCAGTCCCACCGGGGGGCTCGAGCAGTACTTC	CASSPTGGLEQYF
17	TRBD2	TRBV5-1	TRBJ2-1	.	TGCGCCAGCAGCTTGGGTCCTAGCGGGAAGATCTACAATGAGCAGTTCTTC	CASSLGPSGKIYNEQFF
16	TRBD2	TRBV7-2	TRBJ2-7	.	TGTGCCAGCAGGCCACCGACTAGCGGGAATTCGCCCGAGCAGTACTTC	CASRPPTSGNSPEQYF